This T cell receptor beta chain was sequenced during a study of blood T cell repertoires in COVID-19 (TCRdb year 2020). In terms of the full investigation: Samples covering the acute and convalescent phases of COVID-19 were provided by collaborators in the United States, Italy and Spain. A de-identified subject ID, COVID-19 status, age in years and sex were almost always included in the sample metadata. Samples were obtained from the ongoing ImmuneRACE study (first 160 participants) and from 1,000 to 1,500 subjects provided by 6 global collaborators. The prospective study material was composed of cDNA or gDNA derived from T cells, B-cell-depleted T cells, or PBMCs. The repertoires were released in a freely available public database meant as a resource for research on the immune response to SARS-CoV-2. Deeply sampled blood TCRbeta repertoires from subjects exposed to, actively infected with, or recovered from COVID-19 were included in the dataset. HLA class I and class II types, where available, came from metadata supplied by the sample provider rather than from assay-based typing. Here is what the overall study found, with its caveats: How much clinical and demographic metadata was included differed by source and by participant, and the metadata was provided uncurated.

Collaborating institutions collected whole blood in K2EDTA tubes following their own protocols. For TCRbeta analysis, collaborators shipped samples in one of three forms: frozen whole blood, isolated PBMCs, or DNA extracted from either of those sample types. TCRbeta CDR3 regions were amplified from genomic DNA by means of the immunoSEQ Assay, a bias-controlled multiplex PCR. For the original study's pipeline: The number of nucleated cells in each sample was estimated from the amplification of reference gene primers within the assay. To quantify the absolute abundance of each unique TCRbeta CDR3 rearrangement, sequence reads were collapsed and filtered. For each sample, productive Simpson clonality was calculated by taking the square root of Simpson's diversity index across productive rearrangements. Here the immuneACCESS table is served through TCRdb, limited to in-frame sequences with V and J called. Missing clones are a known gap in these copies; in checked studies unresolved V genes cover under half, and the rest lacks a known reason. V, J and clone size reflect that table, while D and trimming were determined from the DNA. In all, the sample holds around 140,000 clones, and roughly four fifths of those were seen once. The ten largest clones take up approximately 9.4% of the sample.

This clone has at least ten counts. Its binding antigen is unknown. Per-base quality was not reported, and no clone a single base away is much larger than it. The CDR3 has 14 amino acids, counting the end cysteine and phenylalanine. Of all the DNA, just the CDR3 is kept, 42 bases in frame from base 1. The germline V gene (reference sequence) gives CDR1 as LNHDA and CDR2 as SQIVND. Trimming takes 8 bases from V and 2 bases from J, and the germline ends sit 15 bases apart. Source material: peripheral blood. This TCR derives from a woman aged 45 to 65 with active or convalescent COVID-19. The rearranged segments are TRBV19 and TRBJ1-1, with no D gene named confidently. The DNA sequence is as follows: TGTGCCAGTCGAGACGAGCGGGGTAACACTGAAGCTTTCTTT. Its translation is CASRDERGNTEAFF.